The 6 T cell receptor beta chains in this list originate from one sample, sequenced in a study of response to subunit inactivated influenza vaccine. TCRdb re-called the RT-PCR reads through MiXCR, storing one row per CDR3 protein. The sample yields roughly 500,000 distinct CDR3 sequences, about 17% seen once. Sequences were derived from CD4+ T cells sorted from PBMCs, sampled around 25 months after vaccination. Every receptor here comes from a man aged 50-75 years who received an inactivated influenza vaccine.

The CDR3 DNA is TGTGCCAGCAGGACCGGGTCTTACCAAGAGACCCAGTACTTC. Its protein product is CASRTGSYQETQYF. V is TRBV12-3 or TRBV12-4 and J is TRBJ2-5; D gene ambiguous. The V and J ends lost 6 bases and 0 bases respectively, with 11 bases between them. The CDR3 has 14 residues.

This clonotype has just a few counts. The gene calls are TRBV27 and TRBJ1-1, with TRBD1 identical over 7 bases. Germline V gene lookup returns CDR1 MNHEY and CDR2 SMNVEV (reference sequence). The CDR3 has 13 residues. After removal of 9 bases from V and 1 base from J, the junction contained 5 bases not matched to a gene. The CDR3 DNA reads as TGTGCCAGTAGGGACAGATGGAACACTGAAGCTTTCTTT. It encodes CASRDRWNTEAFF.

V usage is TRBV4-2 and J usage is TRBJ2-1; 9 bases match TRBD2. After removal of 4 bases from V and 9 bases from J, the junction contained 7 bases not matched to a gene. Germline V CDR1 and CDR2: LGHNA, YNFKEQ. This CDR3 region has 14 residues. The CDR3 is CASSPVGSGGEQFF. The CDR3 bases are TGTGCCAGCAGCCCCGTCGGTAGCGGGGGTGAGCAGTTCTTC.

V gene TRBV7-2 combines with J gene TRBJ2-7; D may be TRBD2 (6 bases). The CDR3 runs 13 residues. The germline CDR1 and CDR2 sequences are SGHTA and FQGNSA. V lost 8 bases and J lost 3, with 14 bases in between. The CDR3 here is CASSRLGSYEQYF. CDR3 bases: TGTGCCAGCTCCCGTCTCGGGAGCTACGAGCAGTACTTC.

The CDR3: CASSLGFLAGARTDTQYF. The CDR3 DNA reads TGTGCCAGCAGCTTAGGGTTTCTAGCGGGGGCCCGCACAGATACGCAGTATTTT. J is TRBJ2-3 and V is TRBV7-8; 10 positions match TRBD2. V trimming: 1 base; J trimming: 1 base; junction bases outside the gene matches: 8. Germline V gene data show CDR1 as SGHVS and CDR2 as FQNEAQ. The CDR3 contains 18 residues.

The J gene is TRBJ1-6, the V gene TRBV9; no definite D call. Trimming left V 0 bases short and J 8 bases short, with 9 bases between. The CDR3 is 14 residues long. Per germline, CDR1 SGDLS and CDR2 YYNGEE. CDR3 region: CASSVGPGDSPLHF. Here the CDR3 DNA reads TGTGCCAGCAGCGTAGGGCCAGGAGATTCACCCCTCCACTTT.